This passage covers 26 T cell receptor beta chains from one sample sequenced in a study of CD8 T cells in ankylosing spondylitis. Each CDR3 protein gets one entry after TCRdb re-called the 5' RACE reads with MiXCR. The data contain about 240,000 distinct CDR3 sequences, around 9.1% of them seen just once; the ten biggest clones take up 6.8%. The sequenced sample was blood, either unsorted or a sorted T cell fraction (not recorded which). Source of these receptors: a male donor with ankylosing spondylitis or in good health (not recorded which).

This clonotype was seen repeatedly, ten times or more. V usage is TRBV4-3 and J usage is TRBJ2-1; no clear D. The CDR3 loop spans 14 amino acids. With 1 base removed from V and 4 bases from J, the gap between germline ends came to 8 bases. Germline V CDR1 and CDR2: LGHNA, YSLEER. This CDR3 reads CASSQVHGYNEQFF. The CDR3, as DNA: TGCGCCAGCAGCCAAGTTCACGGGTACAATGAGCAGTTCTTC.

In its sample, this clonotype was seen many times. The chain links TRBV4-1 to TRBJ1-1, with no clear D. Germline values: CDR1 MGHRA, CDR2 YSYEKL. The CDR3 consists of 13 residues. V was trimmed by 1 base and J by 3 bases, leaving 6 bases between them. CDR3 amino acids: CASSQVRDTEAFF. CDR3 sequence (DNA): TGCGCCAGCAGCCAAGTTAGGGACACTGAAGCTTTCTTT.

This clonotype was detected only once. The rearrangement uses TRBV6-1 and TRBJ1-4; D gene ambiguous. Germline V gives CDR1 MNHNS, CDR2 SASEGT. Trimming took off 6 bases at V and 4 bases at J, with 15 bases between the two ends. CDR3 length: 15 residues. The CDR3 DNA reads TGTGCCAGCAGCAACAGCAGGCGTAATAATGAAAAACTGTTTTTT. Translation gives CASSNSRRNNEKLFF.

This clonotype occurred many times. The chain uses TRBV18 and TRBJ2-4; no reliable D call. The CDR3 consists of 15 residues. V lost 3 bases and J lost 0, with 9 bases in between. CDR1 and CDR2 (germline): KGHSH, LQKENI. CDR3: CASSPGSVAKNIQYF. CDR3 nucleotide sequence: TGTGCCAGCTCACCCGGATCGGTAGCCAAAAACATTCAGTACTTC.

This clonotype was seen repeatedly, ten times or more. The rearrangement links TRBV5-4 to TRBJ2-2; 7 bases are a match to TRBD1. The germline gives CDR1 SGHNT, CDR2 YYREEE (reference sequence). V shed 0 bases, J shed 4 bases, and the junction held 15 bases outside the gene matches. This CDR3 is 19 amino acids long. CDR3 loop: CASSLEGTDWPVLTGELFF. For the CDR3, the DNA is TGTGCCAGCAGCTTGGAAGGGACAGATTGGCCAGTTCTCACCGGGGAGCTGTTTTTT.

With respect to this clonotype: Just one base apart from a much larger clone, this may be a read error. V and J are TRBV27 and TRBJ2-7, with 9 bases aligning to TRBD2. Germline V lookup: CDR1 MNHEY, CDR2 SMNVEV (reference sequence). V was pared by 6 bases and J by 4 bases, with 7 bases of the junction left unmatched. This CDR3 comprises 14 residues. The CDR3: CASRNSGGGYEQYF. The CDR3 DNA is TGTGCCAGCAGAAATAGCGGGGGAGGGTACGAGCAGTACTTC.

This clonotype was counted a few times. The chain joins TRBV7-2 to TRBJ2-5; D unclear. V lost 7 bases to trimming and J lost 5 bases, with 14 bases between them. Germline V gives CDR1 SGHTA, CDR2 FQGNSA. This CDR3 spans 13 amino acids. CDR3 coding DNA: TGTGCCAGCACCGCCGACCCTAGGGAGACCCAGTACTTC. This encodes CASTADPRETQYF.

The V and J genes are TRBV5-5 and TRBJ2-3; D is perhaps TRBD1 or TRBD2 (5 bases each). The CDR3 contains 15 residues. V lost 5 bases to trimming and J lost 0 bases, with 13 bases between them. Germline V gene data show CDR1 as SGHKS and CDR2 as YYEKEE (reference sequence). The CDR3 DNA is TGTGCCAGCAGACACCGGGACCGGAGCACAGATACGCAGTATTTT. It specifies CASRHRDRSTDTQYF.

This clonotype was seen many times. This chain uses TRBV15 with TRBJ2-2; D remains unclear. This CDR3 spans 14 amino acids. Germline V CDR1 and CDR2: LNHNV, YYDKDF (reference sequence). V lost 0 bases and J 5 bases, leaving 7 bases between the germline ends. The CDR3: CATSRDLATGELFF. The CDR3 region has the DNA TGTGCCACCAGCAGAGATTTGGCGACCGGGGAGCTGTTTTTT.

The chain couples TRBV12-3 or TRBV12-4 to TRBJ1-2; no definite D call. Trimming stripped 5 bases from V and 2 bases from J, with 9 bases between. CDR3 length: 13 amino acids. CDR3: CASSESRNYGYTF. The CDR3 DNA is TGTGCCAGCAGTGAGTCCAGGAACTATGGCTACACCTTC.

This clonotype was counted many times. V usage is TRBV5-1 and J usage is TRBJ2-3; D gene ambiguous. V was pared by 0 bases and J by 1 base, with 9 bases between. Germline loops: CDR1 SGHRS, CDR2 YFSETQ. The CDR3 is made up of 15 amino acids. The DNA for the CDR3 is TGCGCCAGCAGCTTGGGCCCACTGGGCACAGATACGCAGTATTTT. Translated, it gives CASSLGPLGTDTQYF.

This clonotype was detected many times. The chain employs TRBV15 and TRBJ1-4, with no clear D. Germline CDR1 is LNHNV and CDR2 is YYDKDF (reference sequence). V was clipped by 1 base and J by 4 bases, with 4 bases between them. CDR3 length: 13 residues. The CDR3 is CATSRGLNEKLFF. For the CDR3, the DNA is TGTGCCACCAGCAGAGGCCTTAATGAAAAACTGTTTTTT.

The chain combines TRBV5-1 with TRBJ2-1; possible D gene TRBD1, 5 bases. Trimming shortened V by 0 bases and J by 6 bases, and 16 bases separated the two germline ends. Per the germline V gene, CDR1 is SGHRS and CDR2 is YFSETQ. The CDR3 covers 16 residues. CDR3 amino acids: CASSLEGQGRGNEQFF. The DNA of the CDR3 is TGCGCCAGCAGCTTGGAAGGTCAGGGCCGCGGCAATGAGCAGTTCTTC.

This clonotype showed up many times. This chain uses TRBV10-3 with TRBJ2-3; D possibly corresponds to TRBD2 (5 bases). The V gene lost 3 bases and the J gene lost 0 bases, with 7 bases spanning the gap. Germline CDR1 ENHRY, CDR2 SYGVKD. This CDR3 is 14 amino acids long. The DNA for the CDR3 is TGTGCCATCAGTGACCCGGGGAGCACAGATACGCAGTATTTT. Amino acid sequence: CAISDPGSTDTQYF.

This clonotype was seen many times. V and J are TRBV7-9 and TRBJ1-1; D ambiguous. The CDR3 loop spans 14 amino acids. Trimming pared 4 bases from V and 3 bases from J, leaving 12 bases between. Germline assignment: CDR1 SEHNR and CDR2 FQNEAQ (reference sequence). The CDR3 nucleotides are TGTGCCAGCAGCTCAGGTTATGGGGACACTGAAGCTTTCTTT. Amino acids: CASSSGYGDTEAFF.

The chain joins TRBV27 to TRBJ1-5; 8 nucleotides line up with TRBD1. Germline trimming cut 4 bases from V and 7 bases from J; bases unmatched to any gene: 15. The CDR3 consists of 17 residues. Germline CDR1 MNHEY, CDR2 SMNVEV (reference sequence). The CDR3 DNA reads TGTGCCAGCAGTTCACAACCGGACAGGGAAGGAGGGCAGCCCCAGCATTTT. It encodes CASSSQPDREGGQPQHF.

This clonotype occurred many times. The CDR3 is CASSPRGGNTIYF. CDR3 coding DNA: TGTGCCAGCAGCCCCCGCGGTGGAAACACCATATATTTT. The rearrangement joins TRBV13 to TRBJ1-3; D remains unclear. The V end lost 5 bases, the J end lost 3 bases, and 8 bases lay between the germline ends. CDR1 and CDR2 (germline): PRHDT, FYEKMQ (reference sequence). This CDR3 region has 13 residues. The entire variable domain, with the rest obtained from reference TRBV13 and TRBJ1-3, is as follows: AAGVIQSPRHLIKEKRETATLKCYPIPRHDTVYWYQQGPGQDPQFLISFYEKMQSDKGSIPDRFSAQQFSDYHSELNMSSLELGDSALYFCASSPRGGNTIYFGEGSWLTVV.

The sample holds many counts of this clonotype. This chain links TRBV12-3 or TRBV12-4 with TRBJ2-3; 9 nucleotides align to TRBD2. With 7 bases clipped from V and 1 base from J, the junction kept 9 bases outside the gene matches. This CDR3 contains 16 residues. This chain's CDR3 is CASTFRSGGRTDTQYF. DNA of the CDR3: TGTGCCAGCACCTTTAGGAGCGGGGGGCGCACAGATACGCAGTATTTT.

This clonotype was counted ten times or more. The genes are TRBV3-1 and TRBJ2-1, with a possible D match to TRBD2 (6 bases). The CDR3 loop spans 16 amino acids. The V gene lost 4 bases and the J gene lost 5 bases, with 18 bases spanning the gap. Germline loops: CDR1 LGHDT, CDR2 YNNKEL (reference sequence). The CDR3 protein is CASSRVQPGLHNEQFF. The CDR3 DNA reads as TGTGCCAGCAGCCGCGTTCAACCGGGACTCCACAATGAGCAGTTCTTC.

CDR3 amino acids: CATSTPDRSWYGYTF. The DNA of the CDR3 is TGTGCCACCAGCACGCCGGACAGGTCCTGGTATGGCTACACCTTC. This chain links TRBV15 with TRBJ1-2; 7 bases fit TRBD1. V lost 4 bases, J lost 5 bases, and 10 bases stayed unmatched. The CDR3 is 15 residues long. Germline V gives CDR1 LNHNV, CDR2 YYDKDF (reference sequence).

There are a few counts of this clonotype. The CDR3 coding sequence is TGCAGTGCCCCCCGGGGGGGCACTTCTGGCGAGCAGTACTTC. It yields the protein CSAPRGGTSGEQYF. The chain joins TRBV20-1 to TRBJ2-7, with 8 bases matching TRBD2. V trimming: 6 bases; J trimming: 6 bases; junction bases outside the gene matches: 13. There are 14 residues in the CDR3. Germline CDR1 reads DFQATT; CDR2 reads SNEGSKA (reference sequence).

This clonotype showed up many times. The chain uses TRBV20-1 and TRBJ2-2; TRBD2 matches 10 bases. This CDR3 contains 15 residues. In germline, CDR1 is DFQATT, CDR2 SNEGSKA (reference sequence). Unmatched junction bases numbered 5, after V lost 2 bases and J lost 5 bases. CDR3 nucleotides: TGCAGTGCTAGACTAGCGGGAGTAGGGACCGGGGAGCTGTTTTTT. Its protein is CSARLAGVGTGELFF.

This clonotype has at least ten counts. The V and J genes are TRBV7-8 and TRBJ2-1; D gene unclear. The V gene's germline CDR1 is SGHVS and CDR2 FQNEAQ. V lost 8 bases and J lost 4, with 6 bases in between. The CDR3 runs to 11 residues. The CDR3 sequence: CASVIYNEQFF. Written as DNA, the CDR3 is TGTGCCAGCGTGATTTACAATGAGCAGTTCTTC.

Note on this clonotype: A much larger clone differs from this one at a single base, so this may be a read error. The J gene is TRBJ1-1, the V gene TRBV6-6, with 9 bases aligning to TRBD1. The CDR3 loop spans 12 amino acids. J gave up 3 bases and V 11 bases, and 4 bases lay outside the gene matches. Germline values: CDR1 MNHNY, CDR2 SVGAGI (reference sequence). The CDR3 DNA reads TGTGCCGCACAGGGGGCTTACACTGAAGCTTTCTTT. It encodes CAAQGAYTEAFF.

This clonotype has at least ten counts. The DNA for the CDR3 is TGTGCCATCAGTGAAGGGGGGACTTCGATCTACAATGAGCAGTTCTTC. It yields the protein CAISEGGTSIYNEQFF. V gene TRBV10-3 combines with J gene TRBJ2-1; either TRBD1 or TRBD2 may supply D (6 bases each). CDR1 is ENHRY and CDR2 is SYGVKD in the germline V gene. The V end was cut by 3 bases, the J end by 3 bases, with 15 bases between. The CDR3 extends over 16 amino acids.

This clonotype has ten or more counts. This chain uses TRBV7-9 with TRBJ2-1, with D hard to call. The V end was cut by 1 base, the J end by 3 bases, with 10 bases between. Germline values: CDR1 SEHNR, CDR2 FQNEAQ (reference sequence). The CDR3 spans 15 residues. In nucleotides, the CDR3 is TGTGCCAGCAGCTTAGGCAGCTCCGACTACAATGAGCAGTTCTTC. This codes for CASSLGSSDYNEQFF.